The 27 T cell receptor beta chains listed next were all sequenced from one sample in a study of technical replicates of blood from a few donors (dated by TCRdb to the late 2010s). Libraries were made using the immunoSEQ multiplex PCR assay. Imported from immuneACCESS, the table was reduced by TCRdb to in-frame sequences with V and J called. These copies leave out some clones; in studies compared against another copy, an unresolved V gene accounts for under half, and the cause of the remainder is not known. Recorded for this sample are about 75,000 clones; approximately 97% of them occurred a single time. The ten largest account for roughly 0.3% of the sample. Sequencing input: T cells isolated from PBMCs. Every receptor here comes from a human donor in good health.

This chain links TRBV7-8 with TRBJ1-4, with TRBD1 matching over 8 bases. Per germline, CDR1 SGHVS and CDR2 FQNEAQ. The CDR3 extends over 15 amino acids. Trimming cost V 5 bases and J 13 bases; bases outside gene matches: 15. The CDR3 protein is CASSLRPGQALGLFF. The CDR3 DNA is TGTGCCAGCAGCCTACGGCCGGGACAGGCCTTGGGACTGTTTTTT.

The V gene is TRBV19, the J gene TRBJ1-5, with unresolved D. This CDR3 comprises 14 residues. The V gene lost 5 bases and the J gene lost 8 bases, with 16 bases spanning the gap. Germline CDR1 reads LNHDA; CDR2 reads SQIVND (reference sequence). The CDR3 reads CASSLHGGGEPQHF. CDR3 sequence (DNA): TGTGCCAGTAGTCTACACGGAGGCGGTGAGCCCCAGCATTTT. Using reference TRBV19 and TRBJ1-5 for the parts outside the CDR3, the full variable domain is DGGITQSPKYLFRKEGQNVTLSCEQNLNHDAMYWYRQDPGQGLRLIYYSQIVNDFQKGDIAEGYSVSREKKESFPLTVTSAQKNPTAFYLCASSLHGGGEPQHFGDGTRLSIL.

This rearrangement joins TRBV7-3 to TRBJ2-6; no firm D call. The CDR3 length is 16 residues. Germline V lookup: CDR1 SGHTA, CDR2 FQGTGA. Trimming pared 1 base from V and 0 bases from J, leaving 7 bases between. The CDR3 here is CASSLKLSSGANVLTF. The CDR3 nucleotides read TGTGCCAGCAGCTTAAAGTTGAGCTCTGGGGCCAACGTCCTGACTTTC.

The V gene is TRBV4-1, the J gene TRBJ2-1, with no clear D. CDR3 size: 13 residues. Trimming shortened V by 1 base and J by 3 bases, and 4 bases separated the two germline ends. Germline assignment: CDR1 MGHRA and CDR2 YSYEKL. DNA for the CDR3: TGCGCCAGCAGCCAAGGAGGCTACAATGAGCAGTTCTTC. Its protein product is CASSQGGYNEQFF.

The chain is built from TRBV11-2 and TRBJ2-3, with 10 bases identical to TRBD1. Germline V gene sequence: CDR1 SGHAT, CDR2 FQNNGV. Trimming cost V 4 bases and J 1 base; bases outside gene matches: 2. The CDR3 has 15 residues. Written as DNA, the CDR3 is TGTGCCAGCAGCTCCGGGACAGGGGGCACAGATACGCAGTATTTT. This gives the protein CASSSGTGGTDTQYF. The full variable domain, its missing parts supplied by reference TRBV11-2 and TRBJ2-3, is EAGVAQSPRYKIIEKRQSVAFWCNPISGHATLYWYQQILGQGPKLLIQFQNNGVVDDSQLPKDRFSAERLKGVDSTLKIQPAKLEDSAVYLCASSSGTGGTDTQYFGPGTRLTVL.

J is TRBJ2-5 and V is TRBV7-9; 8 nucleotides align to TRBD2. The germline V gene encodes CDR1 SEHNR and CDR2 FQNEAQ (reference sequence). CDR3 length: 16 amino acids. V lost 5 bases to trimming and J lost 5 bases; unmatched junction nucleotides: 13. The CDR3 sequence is CASSLPTSELRETQYF. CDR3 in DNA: TGTGCCAGCAGCCTCCCGACTAGCGAGCTTAGGGAGACCCAGTACTTC.

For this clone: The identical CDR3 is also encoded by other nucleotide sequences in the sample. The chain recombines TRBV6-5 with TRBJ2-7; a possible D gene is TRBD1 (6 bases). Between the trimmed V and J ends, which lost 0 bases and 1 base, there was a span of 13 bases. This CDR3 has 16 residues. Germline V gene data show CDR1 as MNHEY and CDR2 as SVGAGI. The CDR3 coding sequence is TGTGCCAGCAGTTACTCGACAGGACAAGTATCCTACGAGCAGTACTTC. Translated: CASSYSTGQVSYEQYF.

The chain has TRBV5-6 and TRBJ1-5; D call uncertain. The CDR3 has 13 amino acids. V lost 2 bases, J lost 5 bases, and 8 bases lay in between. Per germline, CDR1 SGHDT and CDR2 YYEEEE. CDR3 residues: CASSFGVDQPQHF. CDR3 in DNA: TGTGCCAGCAGCTTCGGAGTGGATCAGCCCCAGCATTTT.

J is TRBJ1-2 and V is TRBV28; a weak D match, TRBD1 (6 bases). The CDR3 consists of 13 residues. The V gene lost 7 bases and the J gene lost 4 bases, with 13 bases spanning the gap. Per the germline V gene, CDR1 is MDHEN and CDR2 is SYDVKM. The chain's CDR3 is CASNLDRPYGYTF. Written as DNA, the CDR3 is TGTGCCAGCAACCTGGACAGACCCTATGGCTACACCTTC.

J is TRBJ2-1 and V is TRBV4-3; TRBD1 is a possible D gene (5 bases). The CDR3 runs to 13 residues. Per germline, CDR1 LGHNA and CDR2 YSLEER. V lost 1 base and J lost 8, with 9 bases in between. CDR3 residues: CASSQVRADEQFF. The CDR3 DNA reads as TGCGCCAGCAGCCAAGTCAGGGCCGATGAGCAGTTCTTC.

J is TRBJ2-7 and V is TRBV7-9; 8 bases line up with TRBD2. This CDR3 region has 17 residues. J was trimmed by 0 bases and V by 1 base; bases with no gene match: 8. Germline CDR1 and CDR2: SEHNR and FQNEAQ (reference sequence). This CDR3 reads CASSLVLAGLSSYEQYF. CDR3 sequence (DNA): TGTGCCAGCAGCTTAGTCTTAGCGGGGTTAAGCTCCTACGAGCAGTACTTC.

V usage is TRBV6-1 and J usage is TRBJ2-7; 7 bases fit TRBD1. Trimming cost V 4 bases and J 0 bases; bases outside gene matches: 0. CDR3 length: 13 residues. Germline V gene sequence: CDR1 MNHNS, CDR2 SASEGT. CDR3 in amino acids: CASSGQGSYEQYF. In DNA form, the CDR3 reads TGTGCCAGCAGTGGACAGGGCTCCTACGAGCAGTACTTC.

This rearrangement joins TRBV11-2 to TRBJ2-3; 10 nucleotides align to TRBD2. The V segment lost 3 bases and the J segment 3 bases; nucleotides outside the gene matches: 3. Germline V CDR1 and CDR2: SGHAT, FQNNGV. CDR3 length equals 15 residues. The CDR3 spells CASSFVAGGTDTQYF. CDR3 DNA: TGTGCCAGCAGCTTCGTAGCGGGAGGTACAGATACGCAGTATTTT.

CDR3: CATGGAAGNTIYF. CDR3 DNA: TGTGCCACAGGGGGCGCGGCTGGAAACACCATATATTTT. This sequence joins TRBV6-1 and TRBJ1-3, with 8 bases aligning to TRBD1. This CDR3 comprises 13 residues. The germline CDR1 and CDR2 sequences are MNHNS and SASEGT. Losses at the gene ends were 10 bases for V and 2 bases for J; bases not matched to a gene: 4.

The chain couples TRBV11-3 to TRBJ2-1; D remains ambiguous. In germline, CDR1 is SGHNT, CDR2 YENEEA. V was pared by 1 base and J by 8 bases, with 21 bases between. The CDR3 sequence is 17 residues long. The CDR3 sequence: CASSLALRSVLFYEQFF. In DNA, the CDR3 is TGTGCCAGCAGCTTAGCACTTCGTTCGGTCCTATTCTATGAGCAGTTCTTC.

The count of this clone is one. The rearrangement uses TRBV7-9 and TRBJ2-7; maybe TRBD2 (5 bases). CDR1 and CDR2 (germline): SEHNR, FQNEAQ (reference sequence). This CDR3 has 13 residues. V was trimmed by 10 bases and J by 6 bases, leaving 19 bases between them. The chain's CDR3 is CATHDPGSSEQYF. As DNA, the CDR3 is TGTGCCACGCACGATCCGGGGTCGAGCGAGCAGTACTTC.

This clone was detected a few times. This chain's CDR3 is CASSSNQPQHF. The CDR3 DNA reads as TGTGCCAGCAGTTCAAATCAGCCCCAGCATTTT. The chain uses TRBV6-4 and TRBJ1-5; D is undetermined. Germline CDR1 and CDR2: MRHNA and SNTAGT. Between the trimmed V and J ends, which lost 5 bases and 4 bases, there was a span of 3 bases. The CDR3 extends over 11 amino acids.

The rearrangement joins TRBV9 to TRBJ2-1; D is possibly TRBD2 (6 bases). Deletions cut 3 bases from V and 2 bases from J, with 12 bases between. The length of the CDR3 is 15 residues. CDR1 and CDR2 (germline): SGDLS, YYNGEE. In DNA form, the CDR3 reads TGTGCCAGCAGCGCCCGGGACTTCCCCTACAATGAGCAGTTCTTC. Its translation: CASSARDFPYNEQFF.

The CDR3 loop is CASSLALEDSYEQYF. CDR3 bases: TGTGCCAGCAGCCTCGCCCTAGAGGATTCCTACGAGCAGTACTTC. The V gene is TRBV7-8, the J gene TRBJ2-7; D not resolved. Per germline, CDR1 SGHVS and CDR2 FQNEAQ. The CDR3 runs to 15 residues. V gave up 5 bases and J gave up 1 base, with 15 bases separating them. Combining the CDR3 with reference TRBV7-8 and TRBJ2-7 gives the whole variable domain GAGVSQSPRYKVAKRGQDVALRCDPISGHVSLFWYQQALGQGPEFLTYFQNEAQLDKSGLPSDRFFAERPEGSVSTLKIQRTQQEDSAVYLCASSLALEDSYEQYFGPGTRLTVT.

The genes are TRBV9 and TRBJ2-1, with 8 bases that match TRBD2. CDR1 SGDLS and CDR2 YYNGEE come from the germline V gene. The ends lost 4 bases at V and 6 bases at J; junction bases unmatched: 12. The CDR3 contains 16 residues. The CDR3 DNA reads TGTGCCAGCAGCCCCCCAGCGTTAGCGGGGACCAATGAGCAGTTCTTC. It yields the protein CASSPPALAGTNEQFF. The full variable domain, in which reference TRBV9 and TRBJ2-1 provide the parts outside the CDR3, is DSGVTQTPKHLITATGQRVTLRCSPRSGDLSVYWYQQSLDQGLQFLIQYYNGEERAKGNILERFSAQQFPDLHSELNLSSLELGDSALYFCASSPPALAGTNEQFFGPGTRLTVL.

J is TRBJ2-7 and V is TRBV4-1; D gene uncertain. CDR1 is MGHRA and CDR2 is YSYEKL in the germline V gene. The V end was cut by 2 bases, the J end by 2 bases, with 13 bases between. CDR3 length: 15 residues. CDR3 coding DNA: TGCGCCAGCAGCCAACCCCCTGCCAGGACCTACGAGCAGTACTTC. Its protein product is CASSQPPARTYEQYF.

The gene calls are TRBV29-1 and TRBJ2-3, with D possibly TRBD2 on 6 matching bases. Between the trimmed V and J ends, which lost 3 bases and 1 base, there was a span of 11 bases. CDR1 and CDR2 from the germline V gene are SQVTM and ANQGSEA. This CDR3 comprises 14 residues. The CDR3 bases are TGCAGCGTTGACCGGGGGACCCGCACAGATACGCAGTATTTT. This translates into CSVDRGTRTDTQYF.

CDR3 loop: CASSVYVDTPVQFF. The CDR3 DNA follows: TGTGCCAGCAGCGTTTATGTAGACACCCCAGTGCAGTTCTTC. The rearrangement links TRBV9 to TRBJ2-1; unclear D gene. Germline V CDR1 and CDR2: SGDLS, YYNGEE. The CDR3 consists of 14 residues. Trimming shortened V by 2 bases and J by 12 bases, and 18 bases separated the two germline ends.

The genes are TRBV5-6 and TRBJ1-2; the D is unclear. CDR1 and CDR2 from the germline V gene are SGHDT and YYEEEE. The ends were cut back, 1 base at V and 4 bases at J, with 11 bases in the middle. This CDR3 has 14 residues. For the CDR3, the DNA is TGTGCCAGCAGCTTGCTCACGCTAACCTATGGCTACACCTTC. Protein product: CASSLLTLTYGYTF.

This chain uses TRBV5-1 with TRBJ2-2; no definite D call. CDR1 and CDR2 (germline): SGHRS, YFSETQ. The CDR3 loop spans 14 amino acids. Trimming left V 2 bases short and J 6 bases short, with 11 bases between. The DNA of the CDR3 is TGCGCCAGCAGCTTCAGGCTCGATGCCGGGGAGCTGTTTTTT. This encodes CASSFRLDAGELFF.

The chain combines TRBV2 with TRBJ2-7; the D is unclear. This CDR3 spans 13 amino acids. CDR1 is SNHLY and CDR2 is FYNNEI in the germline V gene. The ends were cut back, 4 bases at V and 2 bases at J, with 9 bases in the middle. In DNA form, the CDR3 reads TGTGCCAGCAGTGTAAGACAACCCTACGAGCAGTACTTC. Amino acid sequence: CASSVRQPYEQYF.

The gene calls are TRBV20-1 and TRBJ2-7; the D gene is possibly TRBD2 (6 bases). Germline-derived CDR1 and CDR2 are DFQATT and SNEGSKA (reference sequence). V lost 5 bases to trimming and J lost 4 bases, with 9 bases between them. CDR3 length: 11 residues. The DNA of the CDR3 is TGCAGTGCTTTAGCGGAATACGAGCAGTACTTC. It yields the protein CSALAEYEQYF.